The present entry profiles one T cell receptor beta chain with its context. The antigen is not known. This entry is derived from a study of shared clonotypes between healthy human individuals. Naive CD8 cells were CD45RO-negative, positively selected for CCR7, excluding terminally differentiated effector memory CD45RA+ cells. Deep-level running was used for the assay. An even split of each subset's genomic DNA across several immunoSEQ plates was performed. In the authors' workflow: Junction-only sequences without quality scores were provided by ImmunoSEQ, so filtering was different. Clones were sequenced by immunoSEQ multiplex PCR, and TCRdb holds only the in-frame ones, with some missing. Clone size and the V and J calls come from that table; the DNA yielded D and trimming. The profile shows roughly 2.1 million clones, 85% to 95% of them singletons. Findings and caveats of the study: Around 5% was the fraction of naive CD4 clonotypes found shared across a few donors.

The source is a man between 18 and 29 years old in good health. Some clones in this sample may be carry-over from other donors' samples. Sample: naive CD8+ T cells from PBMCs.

The CDR3 DNA reads as TGTGCCAGCAGCCCAGGGACAGCGAACACTGAAGCTTTCTTT. As protein: CASSPGTANTEAFF. The chain combines TRBV7-6 with TRBJ1-1; 7 nucleotides match TRBD1. After removal of 5 bases from V and 1 base from J, the junction contained 4 bases not matched to a gene. Germline V gene data show CDR1 as SGHVS and CDR2 as FNYEAQ. This CDR3 has 14 residues. The variable domain in full, completed from reference TRBV7-6 and TRBJ1-1, reads GAGVSQSPRYKVTKRGQDVALRCDPISGHVSLYWYRQALGQGPEFLTYFNYEAQQDKSGLPNDRFSAERPEGSISTLTIQRTEQRDSAMYRCASSPGTANTEAFFGQGTRLTVV.